What follows are 21 T cell receptor beta chains derived from one specimen sequenced in a study of CD8 T cells in ankylosing spondylitis. Study-level points and caveats: Within ankylosing spondylitis blood, a TCR beta motif made up of roughly eight highly homologous variants appeared to be characteristic.

TCRdb passed the 5' RACE reads through MiXCR, listing each CDR3 protein once. Of fewer than 650,000 distinct CDR3 sequences listed, roughly an eighth are singletons. Their antigens remain unidentified. Sequences were obtained from blood, either unsorted or a sorted T cell fraction (not recorded which). These receptor sequences come from a male donor with ankylosing spondylitis.

This clonotype was observed a handful of times. The rearrangement joins TRBV5-1 to TRBJ2-1, with 7 bases identical to TRBD2. Per the germline V gene, CDR1 is SGHRS and CDR2 is YFSETQ. V lost 3 bases to trimming and J lost 7 bases; unmatched junction nucleotides: 7. The CDR3 is 14 residues long. The CDR3 DNA reads as TGCGCCAGCAGCTCCGGGGGGTCGGGGAATGAGCAGTTCTTC. Its translation: CASSSGGSGNEQFF.

This clonotype occurred a few times. The chain couples TRBV25-1 to TRBJ2-5; 10 nucleotides line up with TRBD1. CDR3 size: 15 residues. Germline V CDR1 and CDR2: MGHDK, SYGVNS. V was pared by 6 bases and J by 2 bases, with 6 bases of the junction left unmatched. The CDR3 DNA sequence: TGTGCCAGCAGGGGGACAGGGGCGGGACAAGAGACCCAGTACTTC. Translating it yields CASRGTGAGQETQYF.

This clonotype has more than one count but fewer than ten. This chain uses TRBV12-3 or TRBV12-4 with TRBJ2-5, with D perhaps assigned TRBD1 or TRBD2 (5 bases each). The CDR3 length is 11 residues. Deletions cut 7 bases from V and 7 bases from J, with 10 bases between. The CDR3 nucleotides are TGTGCCAGCATGGGGGAGCTGACCCAGTACTTC. It specifies CASMGELTQYF.

This clonotype was recorded a few times. V is TRBV11-2 and J is TRBJ2-2; D is unclear. This CDR3 comprises 17 residues. Germline V gives CDR1 SGHAT, CDR2 FQNNGV. Trimming pared 0 bases from V and 5 bases from J, leaving 16 bases between. In DNA form, the CDR3 reads TGTGCCAGCAGCTTAGATCCCTACAGAACTGGGACCGGGGAGCTGTTTTTT. It yields the protein CASSLDPYRTGTGELFF.

The CDR3 reads CASSPSTSGSYTYNEQFF. The DNA of the CDR3 is TGTGCCAGCTCACCAAGTACTAGCGGGAGTTACACCTACAATGAGCAGTTCTTC. This chain joins TRBV18 and TRBJ2-1, with 11 bases lining up with TRBD2. This CDR3 has 18 residues. The V and J ends lost 2 bases and 2 bases, in that order; junction bases with no gene match: 8. Germline-derived CDR1 and CDR2 are KGHSH and LQKENI.

This clonotype was observed a few times. The J gene is TRBJ1-5, the V gene TRBV7-9; D might be TRBD1 (6 bases). The CDR3 has 15 residues. Germline CDR1 SEHNR, CDR2 FQNEAQ (reference sequence). Trimming stripped 3 bases from V and 1 base from J, with 10 bases between. This chain's CDR3 is CASSFSGDSNQPQHF. CDR3 nucleotides: TGTGCCAGCAGCTTTTCAGGGGACAGCAATCAGCCCCAGCATTTT.

This clonotype came up a few times. The chain is built from TRBV20-1 and TRBJ2-7; D may be TRBD1 (5 bases). The CDR3 spans 15 residues. V dropped 5 bases and J dropped 0 bases, with 17 bases sitting between them. The germline V gene has CDR1 DFQATT and CDR2 SNEGSKA (reference sequence). The CDR3: CSASPQGWYSYEQYF. For the CDR3, the DNA is TGCAGTGCTTCCCCCCAGGGCTGGTACTCCTACGAGCAGTACTTC.

In DNA form, the CDR3 reads TGTGCCACCAGCAGAGGGTCAGGGGACGGTGGCACTGAAGCTTTCTTT. Translation gives CATSRGSGDGGTEAFF. The chain uses TRBV15 and TRBJ1-1; tentative D call: TRBD1 (6 bases). The germline V gene encodes CDR1 LNHNV and CDR2 YYDKDF (reference sequence). Trimming left V 1 base short and J 4 bases short, with 16 bases between. This CDR3 is built from 16 residues.

There are a few counts of this clonotype. The chain uses TRBV6-1 and TRBJ1-4, with a possible D match to TRBD1 (5 bases). V was shortened by 4 bases and J by 0 bases, with 9 bases between the two germline ends. The CDR3 is 15 residues long. The V gene's germline CDR1 is MNHNS and CDR2 SASEGT. In DNA form, the CDR3 reads TGTGCCAGCAGTGTCGGGACGTCAACTAATGAAAAACTGTTTTTT. This codes for CASSVGTSTNEKLFF.

This clonotype was seen a handful of times. The chain recombines TRBV2 with TRBJ1-2; a weak D match, TRBD1 (5 bases). The CDR3 runs 14 residues. Germline lookup yields CDR1 SNHLY and CDR2 FYNNEI. The ends were cut back, 4 bases at V and 5 bases at J, with 14 bases in the middle. CDR3 sequence: CASSGETVIYGYTF. DNA for the CDR3: TGTGCCAGCAGTGGAGAGACAGTTATTTATGGCTACACCTTC.

This clonotype was observed a handful of times. The V gene is TRBV30, the J gene TRBJ2-2; unclear D gene. The CDR3 extends over 13 amino acids. Germline V gives CDR1 GTSNPN, CDR2 SVGIG (reference sequence). V was shortened by 1 base and J by 0 bases, with 3 bases between the two germline ends. The CDR3 reads CAWSAPNTGELFF. CDR3 nucleotide sequence: TGTGCCTGGAGTGCCCCGAACACCGGGGAGCTGTTTTTT.

The rearrangement uses TRBV5-1 and TRBJ2-5; 7 bases line up with TRBD2. The length of the CDR3 is 16 residues. Germline V gene sequence: CDR1 SGHRS, CDR2 YFSETQ. The ends lost 1 base at V and 0 bases at J; junction bases unmatched: 6. CDR3 amino acids: CASSLTVAGNQETQYF. The CDR3 DNA sequence: TGCGCCAGCAGCTTGACCGTAGCGGGTAACCAAGAGACCCAGTACTTC.

This chain connects TRBV12-3 or TRBV12-4 to TRBJ1-5, with 7 bases identical to TRBD1. This CDR3 spans 14 amino acids. Trimming at V came to 7 bases and at J to 5 bases, leaving 8 bases not matched to a gene. The CDR3 region has the DNA TGTGCCAGCAACTTACAGGGGTGGGATCAGCCCCAGCATTTT. Its translation: CASNLQGWDQPQHF.

The chain is built from TRBV3-1 and TRBJ2-7; possibly TRBD1 for D (5 bases). This CDR3 has 13 amino acids. The V end lost 4 bases, the J end lost 7 bases, and 14 bases lay between the germline ends. Germline V lookup: CDR1 LGHDT, CDR2 YNNKEL (reference sequence). The CDR3 DNA reads TGTGCCAGCAGCCGCAGGGATTTTTGGGAGCAGTACTTC. This sequence encodes CASSRRDFWEQYF.

The DNA of the CDR3 is TGCGCCAGCAGCTCCCAGTTTGGGAGGGATACGCAGTATTTT. Its protein is CASSSQFGRDTQYF. The chain links TRBV4-1 to TRBJ2-3, with D possibly TRBD2 on 6 matching bases. Trimming took off 5 bases at V and 6 bases at J, with 15 bases between the two ends. This CDR3 is 14 amino acids long. CDR1 is MGHRA and CDR2 is YSYEKL in the germline V gene.

The V call is TRBV20-1, the J call TRBJ2-7; 9 nucleotides agree with TRBD2. Germline CDR1 and CDR2: DFQATT and SNEGSKA (reference sequence). The CDR3 contains 15 residues. Losses at the gene ends were 4 bases for V and 3 bases for J; bases not matched to a gene: 10. This chain's CDR3 is CSAKFSGRPFYEQYF. The CDR3, as DNA: TGCAGTGCTAAATTTAGCGGGAGACCCTTCTACGAGCAGTACTTC.

A few counts support this clonotype. The gene calls are TRBV6-1 and TRBJ1-4; 7 nucleotides match TRBD1. The length of the CDR3 is 13 residues. The trim removed 6 bases at V and 10 bases at J, leaving 8 bases unmatched. CDR1 and CDR2 (germline): MNHNS, SASEGT. The CDR3 sequence: CASRTDRVGKLFF. CDR3 DNA: TGTGCCAGCAGAACCGACAGGGTAGGAAAACTGTTTTTT.

This clonotype was counted only a few times. V and J are TRBV20-1 and TRBJ2-7, with D perhaps TRBD1 (5 bases). This CDR3 spans 12 amino acids. The V end was cut by 5 bases, the J end by 2 bases, with 10 bases between. Germline CDR1 reads DFQATT; CDR2 reads SNEGSKA (reference sequence). The CDR3 DNA reads TGCAGTGCTCCTGTAGGGGCCTACGAGCAGTACTTC. Translated, it gives CSAPVGAYEQYF.

This chain connects TRBV5-1 to TRBJ1-2; D not certain. Trimming left V 3 bases short and J 2 bases short, with 8 bases between. This CDR3 region has 13 residues. Germline V CDR1 and CDR2: SGHRS, YFSETQ. In nucleotides, the CDR3 is TGCGCCAGCAGCTCCGACTGGAACTATGGCTACACCTTC. This gives the protein CASSSDWNYGYTF.

The CDR3 DNA reads TGTGCCAGCAGCTTGCCAGGACAGGACCCTGAAAAACTGTTTTTT. Translating gives CASSLPGQDPEKLFF. The rearrangement joins TRBV7-9 to TRBJ1-4; 7 nucleotides align to TRBD1. The CDR3 spans 15 residues. Trimming at V came to 3 bases and at J to 7 bases, leaving 8 bases not matched to a gene. Looked up from germline, CDR1 is SEHNR and CDR2 is FQNEAQ (reference sequence).

J is TRBJ2-1 and V is TRBV7-9, with 7 positions matching TRBD2. This CDR3 comprises 14 residues. Trimming took 7 bases from V and 10 from J; bases not matched to a gene: 13. Germline CDR1 and CDR2: SEHNR and FQNEAQ (reference sequence). The CDR3 sequence: CASILGGGPPEQFF. The CDR3 DNA sequence: TGTGCCAGCATCTTGGGGGGAGGGCCCCCCGAGCAGTTCTTC.